Detailed here is one T cell receptor beta chain. V lost 3 bases, J lost 7 bases, and 4 bases stayed unmatched. The germline gives CDR1 SQVTM, CDR2 ANQGSEA. The CDR3 totals 13 residues. In the study's own analysis: Reference gene primers were amplified, and this amplification served to estimate nucleated cell counts. The protocol was immunoSEQ multiplex PCR, while the TCRdb copy is restricted to in-frame clones and leaves out a portion. The V and J calls and the clone size are those of that table, but D and trimming were determined from the DNA. Of approximately 330,000 clones listed, approximately 86% were seen once; the top ten hold 9.9%. The Seattle site enrolled patients during active infection and followed them longitudinally. The data belong to a study of blood T cell repertoires in COVID-19. Study overall: COVID-19 samples from acute and convalescent phases originated in the United States, Italy and Spain.

The gene calls are TRBV29-1 and TRBJ2-7, with TRBD2 matching over 12 bases. This receptor was identified in a man under 40 with COVID-19, enrolled during active disease. Sample: peripheral blood. The CDR3 DNA reads as TGCAGCGTTGAGCGACTAGCGGGAGTGGAGCAGTACTTC. It is translated as CSVERLAGVEQYF.